This entry lists 18 T cell receptor beta chains sequenced from one sample in a study of cytomegalovirus exposure and HLA in healthy donors. The study ran its PCR with 60 Vbeta and 13 Jbeta primers. TCRdb's table, derived via immunoSEQ multiplex PCR, lists solely in-frame clones and lacks some. Among some 200,000 clones, roughly 80% were seen once, and the ten largest hold 3.8%. Sequenced: PBMCs. The receptors here all came from a man between 45 and 60 years old in good health and CMV-seronegative.

This clone was detected a few times. This chain uses TRBV2 with TRBJ2-5; D is perhaps TRBD2 (7 bases). V lost 11 bases, J lost 1 base, and 14 bases lay in between. The CDR3 is made up of 13 amino acids. The germline V gene has CDR1 SNHLY and CDR2 FYNNEI. CDR3 DNA sequence: TGTGCCTCTAAGGGGGGGGGCCAAGAGACCCAGTACTTC. It specifies CASKGGGQETQYF.

The chain recombines TRBV19 with TRBJ1-2; the match to TRBD1 covers 7 bases. CDR1 and CDR2 (germline): LNHDA, SQIVND (reference sequence). The CDR3 runs to 14 residues. The V and J ends lost 4 bases and 5 bases, in that order; junction bases with no gene match: 7. The CDR3 here is CASSKSGTAYGYTF. CDR3 sequence (DNA): TGTGCCAGTAGTAAATCCGGGACAGCGTATGGCTACACCTTC.

This clone was picked up one time. A junction end diverges from the germline sequence, so it may reflect a read error. The rearrangement uses TRBV7-9 and TRBJ2-6; 7 bases are shared with TRBD1. This CDR3 is 16 amino acids long. Germline CDR1 SEHNR, CDR2 FQNEAQ (reference sequence). CDR3 in amino acids: CSSSLVTGSGANVLTF. The CDR3 DNA reads TGTTCCAGCAGCTTAGTGACAGGGTCTGGGGCCAACGTCCTGACTTTC. The whole variable domain, remainder taken from reference TRBV7-9 and TRBJ2-6, is DTGVSQNPRHKITKRGQNVTFRCDPISEHNRLYWYRQTLGQGPEFLTYFQNEAQLEKSRLLSDRFSAERPKGSFSTLEIQRTEQGDSAMYLCSSSLVTGSGANVLTFGAGSRLTVL.

This chain links TRBV4-1 with TRBJ2-7, with a tentative D call TRBD1 (5 bases). Germline CDR1 reads MGHRA; CDR2 reads YSYEKL. The CDR3 runs to 11 residues. V was clipped by 6 bases and J by 6 bases, with 9 bases between them. This CDR3 reads CASRAGSEQYF. CDR3 nucleotides: TGCGCCAGCAGGGCAGGGTCCGAGCAGTACTTC.

With regard to this clone: A read error may produce the germline difference seen at one junction end. The V and J genes are TRBV4-1 and TRBJ1-1; no reliable D call. The CDR3 length is 15 residues. The germline CDR1 and CDR2 sequences are MGHRA and YSYEKL. The CDR3 spells CASSHERTANTEAFF. The CDR3 coding sequence is TGTGCCAGCAGCCACGAAAGGACTGCGAACACTGAAGCTTTCTTT.

This chain joins TRBV27 and TRBJ1-5; no firm D call. The CDR3 has 14 amino acids. Between the trimmed V and J ends, which lost 2 bases and 4 bases, there was a span of 9 bases. The germline gives CDR1 MNHEY, CDR2 SMNVEV (reference sequence). CDR3 region: CASSLKAANQPQHF. As DNA, the CDR3 is TGTGCCAGCAGTTTAAAGGCAGCGAATCAGCCCCAGCATTTT.

With regard to this clone: Other DNA sequences in this sample translate to the same CDR3. V and J are TRBV19 and TRBJ2-1; D is ambiguous. Trimming took off 5 bases at V and 0 bases at J, with 5 bases between the two ends. There are 13 residues in the CDR3. The germline CDR1 and CDR2 sequences are LNHDA and SQIVND (reference sequence). Here the CDR3 reads CASSLSSYNEQFF. The DNA for the CDR3 is TGTGCCAGTAGTTTGAGCTCCTACAATGAGCAGTTCTTC.

The chain uses TRBV2 and TRBJ1-1, with a tentative D call TRBD1 (6 bases). The V gene's germline CDR1 is SNHLY and CDR2 FYNNEI. CDR3 length: 15 amino acids. V was pared by 1 base and J by 4 bases, with 13 bases between. CDR3 sequence reads: CASSEGGQPVTEAFF. In DNA, the CDR3 is TGTGCCAGCAGTGAAGGTGGACAGCCTGTCACTGAAGCTTTCTTT.

J is TRBJ2-5 and V is TRBV5-5; 10 bases are a match to TRBD2. The CDR3 runs 17 residues. The germline gives CDR1 SGHKS, CDR2 YYEKEE (reference sequence). V was clipped by 4 bases and J by 2 bases; unmatched bases: 11. The CDR3 region is CASSRGASGGLQETQYF. CDR3 sequence (DNA): TGTGCCAGCAGCCGGGGGGCTAGCGGGGGTCTACAAGAGACCCAGTACTTC.

The chain uses TRBV18 and TRBJ2-2; no clear D. There are 16 residues in the CDR3. Trimming removed 3 bases at V and 1 base at J, with 12 bases between. The germline CDR1 and CDR2 sequences are KGHSH and LQKENI. CDR3 in DNA: TGTGCCAGCTCACCCCGCGTGCGAGGGAACACCGGGGAGCTGTTTTTT. Protein: CASSPRVRGNTGELFF. Filled out from reference TRBV18 and TRBJ2-2, the complete variable domain reads NAGVMQNPRHLVRRRGQEARLRCSPMKGHSHVYWYRQLPEEGLKFMVYLQKENIIDESGMPKERFSAEFPKEGPSILRIQQVVRGDSAAYFCASSPRVRGNTGELFFGEGSRLTVL.

V is TRBV10-1 and J is TRBJ2-5; maybe TRBD1 (6 bases). Between the trimmed V and J ends, which lost 6 bases and 0 bases, there was a span of 14 bases. The CDR3 contains 15 residues. CDR1 and CDR2 from the germline V gene are WNHNN and SYGVQD (reference sequence). This chain's CDR3 is CASSQTGRYQETQYF. In DNA, the CDR3 is TGCGCCAGCAGCCAGACAGGTCGTTACCAAGAGACCCAGTACTTC.

The V gene is TRBV7-2, the J gene TRBJ1-5; possibly TRBD1 for D (6 bases). Between the trimmed V and J ends, which lost 1 base and 2 bases, there was a span of 9 bases. Germline V lookup: CDR1 SGHTA, CDR2 FQGNSA. The CDR3 is 15 residues long. CDR3 nucleotide sequence: TGTGCCAGCAGCTTAGAGAAGGGGGGCAATCAGCCCCAGCATTTT. This sequence encodes CASSLEKGGNQPQHF.

The chain uses TRBV9 and TRBJ2-1, with 14 bases aligning to TRBD2. The length of the CDR3 is 18 residues. J lost 7 bases, V lost 1 base, and 10 bases had no gene match. The germline gives CDR1 SGDLS, CDR2 YYNGEE. This CDR3 reads CASSVTGTSGGWANEQFF. The CDR3 DNA is TGTGCCAGCAGCGTAACGGGGACTAGCGGGGGCTGGGCAAATGAGCAGTTCTTC.

This clone turned up a few times. J is TRBJ2-1 and V is TRBV4-1; maybe TRBD2 (7 bases). This CDR3 has 14 residues. The germline V gene encodes CDR1 MGHRA and CDR2 YSYEKL. Trimming pared 1 base from V and 9 bases from J, leaving 13 bases between. The CDR3 spells CASSQGGGAAEQFF. CDR3 sequence (DNA): TGCGCCAGCAGCCAAGGAGGGGGGGCCGCTGAGCAGTTCTTC.

V gene TRBV5-1 combines with J gene TRBJ2-7, with a possible D match to TRBD1 (6 bases). The CDR3 runs to 16 residues. From germline, CDR1 is SGHRS and CDR2 YFSETQ. Trimming pared 3 bases from V and 7 bases from J, leaving 23 bases between. The DNA of the CDR3 is TGCGCCAGCAGCTCGGAAACAGGGATTCTCTCGGGAGAGCAGTACTTC. Protein: CASSSETGILSGEQYF.

This clone was seen a handful of times. This rearrangement joins TRBV30 to TRBJ2-5, with 7 bases fitting TRBD2. Germline V gene sequence: CDR1 GTSNPN, CDR2 SVGIG (reference sequence). This CDR3 has 15 residues. The junction had 6 bases not matched to a gene; V was cut back by 0 bases and J by 2 bases. CDR3 residues: CAWSVQRGFQETQYF. The DNA for the CDR3 is TGTGCCTGGAGTGTACAGCGGGGCTTTCAAGAGACCCAGTACTTC.

V and J are TRBV5-4 and TRBJ2-7; the D is unclear. The CDR3 runs to 12 residues. Trimming cost V 1 base and J 7 bases, with 9 bases left between them. From germline, CDR1 is SGHNT and CDR2 YYREEE (reference sequence). The CDR3 DNA is TGTGCCAGCAGCTTGAGATTCAGGGAGCAGTACTTC. It specifies CASSLRFREQYF.

The V gene is TRBV7-2, the J gene TRBJ2-7, with D uncertain. With 3 bases removed from V and 4 bases from J, the gap between germline ends came to 7 bases. The CDR3 contains 12 residues. Germline-derived CDR1 and CDR2 are SGHTA and FQGNSA. The DNA for the CDR3 is TGTGCCAGCAGCTTTTTGGAGTACGAGCAGTACTTC. Translation gives CASSFLEYEQYF.